Listed below are T cell receptor beta chains from one sample, sequenced in a study of PD-L1 blockade in urothelial cancer. The data were produced by immunoSEQ multiplex PCR, yet TCRdb's version contains in-frame clones alone and is incomplete. This sample yields around 100,000 clones, of which less than 95% are seen a single time; approximately 3.8% belongs to the top ten. The starting material was PBMCs, obtained around atezolizumab (anti-PD-L1) treatment. The origin of the receptors is a man in his 60s with urothelial cancer. Both conserved end residues are part of each CDR3.

V gene | CDR3 protein
TRBV7-3 | CASNTGPNTGELFF
TRBV19 | CASSTVRGSEQYF
TRBV4-3 | CASSHGIRGQPQHF
TRBV18 | CASSPQSNRGETQYF
TRBV5-5 | CATTGLAGGEQYF
TRBV10-2 | CASKDGQPQETQYF
TRBV6-4 | CASSRTSFGRNNEQFF
TRBV7-9 | CASSLGRWDRGVSDTQYF
TRBV2 | CASGGAQNIQYF
TRBV10-3 | CAIRTSGPGETQYF
TRBV4-1 | CASSQGSRSYEQYF
TRBV28 | CASTYSTSREQYF
TRBV6-5 | CASSSTGMNTEAFF
TRBV29-1 | CSVEVADTDTQYF
TRBV18 | CASSPPGQGNTGELFF
TRBV7-3 | CASSLKVVGRAFETQYF